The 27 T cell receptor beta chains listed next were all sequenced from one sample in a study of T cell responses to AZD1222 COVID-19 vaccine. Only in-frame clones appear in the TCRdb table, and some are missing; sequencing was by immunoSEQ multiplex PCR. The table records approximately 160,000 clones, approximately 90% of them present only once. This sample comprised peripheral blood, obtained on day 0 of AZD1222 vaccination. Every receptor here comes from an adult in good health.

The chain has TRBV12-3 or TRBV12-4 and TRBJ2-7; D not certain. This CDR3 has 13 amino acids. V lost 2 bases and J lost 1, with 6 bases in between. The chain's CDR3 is CASSLTTSYEQYF. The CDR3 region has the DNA TGTGCCAGCAGTTTAACCACTTCCTACGAGCAGTACTTC.

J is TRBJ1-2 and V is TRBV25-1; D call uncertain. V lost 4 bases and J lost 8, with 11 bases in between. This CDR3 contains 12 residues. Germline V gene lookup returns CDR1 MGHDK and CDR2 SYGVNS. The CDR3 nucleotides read TGTGCCAGCAGTGGGCATATGCGGGGCTACACCTTC. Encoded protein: CASSGHMRGYTF.

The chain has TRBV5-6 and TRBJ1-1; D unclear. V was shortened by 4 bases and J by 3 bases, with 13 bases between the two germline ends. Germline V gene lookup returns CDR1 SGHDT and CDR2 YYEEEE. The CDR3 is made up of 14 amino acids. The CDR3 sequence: CASSPWMAHTEAFF. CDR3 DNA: TGTGCCAGCAGCCCTTGGATGGCCCACACTGAAGCTTTCTTT.

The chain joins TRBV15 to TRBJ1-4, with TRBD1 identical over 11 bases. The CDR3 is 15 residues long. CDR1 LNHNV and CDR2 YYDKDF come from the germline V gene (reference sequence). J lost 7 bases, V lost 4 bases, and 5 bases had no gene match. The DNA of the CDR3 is TGTGCCACCAGCATAAGGACAGGGGGCGGTGAAAAACTGTTTTTT. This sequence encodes CATSIRTGGGEKLFF.

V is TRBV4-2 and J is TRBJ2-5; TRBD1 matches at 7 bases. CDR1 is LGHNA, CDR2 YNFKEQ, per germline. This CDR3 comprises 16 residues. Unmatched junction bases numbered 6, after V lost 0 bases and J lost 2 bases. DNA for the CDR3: TGTGCCAGCAGCCAAGATCTCTCGACAGGGCAAGAGACCCAGTACTTC. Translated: CASSQDLSTGQETQYF.

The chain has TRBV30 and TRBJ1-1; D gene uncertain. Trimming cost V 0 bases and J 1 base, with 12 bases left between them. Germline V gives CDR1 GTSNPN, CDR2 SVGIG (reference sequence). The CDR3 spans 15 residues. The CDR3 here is CAWSVGPISNTEAFF. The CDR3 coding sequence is TGTGCCTGGAGTGTAGGGCCCATTTCGAACACTGAAGCTTTCTTT.

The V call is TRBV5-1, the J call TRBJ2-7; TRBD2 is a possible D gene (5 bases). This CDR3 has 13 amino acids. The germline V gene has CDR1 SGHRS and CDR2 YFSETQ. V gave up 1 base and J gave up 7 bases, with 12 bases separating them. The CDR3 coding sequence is TGCGCCAGCAGCTTGATAAGATCGGGGGAGCAGTACTTC. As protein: CASSLIRSGEQYF.

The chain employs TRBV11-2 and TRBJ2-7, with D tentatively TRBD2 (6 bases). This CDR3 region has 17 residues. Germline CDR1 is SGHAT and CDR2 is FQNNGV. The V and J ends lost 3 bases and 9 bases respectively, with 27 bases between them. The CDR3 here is CASSFYPWGQPGGMQYF. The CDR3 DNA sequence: TGTGCCAGCAGCTTCTACCCTTGGGGCCAACCTGGGGGGATGCAGTACTTC.

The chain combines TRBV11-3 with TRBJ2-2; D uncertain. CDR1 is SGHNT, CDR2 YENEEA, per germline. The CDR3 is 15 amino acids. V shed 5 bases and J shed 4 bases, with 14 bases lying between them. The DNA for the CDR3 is TGTGCCAGCAGCCCGTCGACGACCACCACCGGGGAGCTGTTTTTT. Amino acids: CASSPSTTTTGELFF. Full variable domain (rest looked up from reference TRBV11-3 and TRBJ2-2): EAGVVQSPRYKIIEKKQPVAFWCNPISGHNTLYWYLQNLGQGPELLIRYENEEAVDDSQLPKDRFSAERLKGVDSTLKIQPAELGDSAVYLCASSPSTTTTGELFFGEGSRLTVL.

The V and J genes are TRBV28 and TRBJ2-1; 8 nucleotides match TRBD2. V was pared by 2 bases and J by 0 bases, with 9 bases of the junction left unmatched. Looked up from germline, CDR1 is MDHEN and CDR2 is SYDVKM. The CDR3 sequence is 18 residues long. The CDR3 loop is CASSLLAGSASSYNEQFF. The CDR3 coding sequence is TGTGCCAGCAGTTTACTAGCGGGTTCCGCAAGCTCCTACAATGAGCAGTTCTTC.

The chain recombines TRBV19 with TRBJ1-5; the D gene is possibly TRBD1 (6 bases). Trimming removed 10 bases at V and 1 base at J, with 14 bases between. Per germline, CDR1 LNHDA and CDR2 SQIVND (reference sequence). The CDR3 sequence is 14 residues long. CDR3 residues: CATSQGNSNQPQHF. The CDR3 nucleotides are TGTGCCACCTCACAGGGTAACAGCAATCAGCCCCAGCATTTT.

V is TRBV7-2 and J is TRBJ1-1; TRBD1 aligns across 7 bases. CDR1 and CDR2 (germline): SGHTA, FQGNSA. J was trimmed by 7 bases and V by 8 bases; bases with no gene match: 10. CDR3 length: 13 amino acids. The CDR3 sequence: CASFRVGQYEAFF. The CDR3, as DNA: TGTGCCAGCTTCCGGGTGGGACAGTATGAAGCTTTCTTT. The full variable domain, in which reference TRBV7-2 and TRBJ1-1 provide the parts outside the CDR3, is GAGVSQSPSNKVTEKGKDVELRCDPISGHTALYWYRQSLGQGLEFLIYFQGNSAPDKSGLPSDRFSAERTGGSVSTLTIQRTQQEDSAVYLCASFRVGQYEAFFGQGTRLTVV.

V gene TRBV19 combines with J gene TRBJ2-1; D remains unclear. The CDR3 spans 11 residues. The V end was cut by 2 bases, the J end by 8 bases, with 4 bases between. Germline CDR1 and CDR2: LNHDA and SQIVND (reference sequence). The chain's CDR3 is CASSILYEQFF. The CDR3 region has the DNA TGTGCCAGTAGTATATTATATGAGCAGTTCTTC.

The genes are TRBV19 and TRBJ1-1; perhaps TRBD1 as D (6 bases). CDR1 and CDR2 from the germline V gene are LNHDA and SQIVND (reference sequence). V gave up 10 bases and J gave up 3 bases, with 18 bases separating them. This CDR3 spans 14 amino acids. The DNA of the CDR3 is TGTGCCACCGAAAGGGGGGGGATGGACACTGAAGCTTTCTTT. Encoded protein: CATERGGMDTEAFF.

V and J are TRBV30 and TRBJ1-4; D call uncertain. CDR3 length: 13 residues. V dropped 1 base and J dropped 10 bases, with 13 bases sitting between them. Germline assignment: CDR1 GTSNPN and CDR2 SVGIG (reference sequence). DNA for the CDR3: TGTGCCTGGAGTGAGGCTCCATCCGGAAAACTGTTTTTT. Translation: CAWSEAPSGKLFF. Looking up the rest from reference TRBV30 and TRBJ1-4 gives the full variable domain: SQTIHQWPATLVQPVGSPLSLECTVEGTSNPNLYWYRQAAGRGLQLLFYSVGIGQISSEVPQNLSASRPQDRQFILSSKKLLLSDSGFYLCAWSEAPSGKLFFGSGTQLSVL.

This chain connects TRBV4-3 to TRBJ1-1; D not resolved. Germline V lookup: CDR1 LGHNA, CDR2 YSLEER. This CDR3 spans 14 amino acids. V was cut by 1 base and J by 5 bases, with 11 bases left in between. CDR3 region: CASSQGSSETEAFF. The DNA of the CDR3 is TGCGCCAGCAGCCAAGGGTCCTCAGAGACTGAAGCTTTCTTT.

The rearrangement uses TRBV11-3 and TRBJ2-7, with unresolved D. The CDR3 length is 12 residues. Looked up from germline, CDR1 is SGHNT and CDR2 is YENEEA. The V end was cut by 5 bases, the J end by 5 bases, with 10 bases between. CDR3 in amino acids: CASSAPPHEQYF. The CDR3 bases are TGTGCCAGCAGCGCCCCTCCCCACGAGCAGTACTTC.

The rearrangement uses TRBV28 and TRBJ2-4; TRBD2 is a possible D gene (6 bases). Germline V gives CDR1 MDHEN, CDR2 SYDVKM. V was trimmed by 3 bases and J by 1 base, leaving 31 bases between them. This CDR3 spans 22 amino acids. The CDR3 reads CASSFPRSSDIGSLKAKNIQYF. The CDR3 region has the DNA TGTGCCAGCAGTTTCCCCAGGTCTAGCGATATAGGTAGTCTGAAGGCCAAAAACATTCAGTACTTC.

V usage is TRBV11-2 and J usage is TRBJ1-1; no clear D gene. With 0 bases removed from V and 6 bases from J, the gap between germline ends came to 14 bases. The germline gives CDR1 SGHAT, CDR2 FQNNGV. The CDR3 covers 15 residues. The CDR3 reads CASSLESWARSEAFF. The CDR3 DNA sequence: TGTGCCAGCAGCTTAGAGAGTTGGGCCAGGTCTGAAGCTTTCTTT.

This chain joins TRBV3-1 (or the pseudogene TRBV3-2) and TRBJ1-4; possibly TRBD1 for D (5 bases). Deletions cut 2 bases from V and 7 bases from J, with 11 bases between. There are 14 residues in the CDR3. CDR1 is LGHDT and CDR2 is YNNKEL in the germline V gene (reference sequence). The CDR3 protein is CASSQNPGGEKLFF. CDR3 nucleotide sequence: TGTGCCAGCAGCCAAAACCCGGGGGGTGAAAAACTGTTTTTT.

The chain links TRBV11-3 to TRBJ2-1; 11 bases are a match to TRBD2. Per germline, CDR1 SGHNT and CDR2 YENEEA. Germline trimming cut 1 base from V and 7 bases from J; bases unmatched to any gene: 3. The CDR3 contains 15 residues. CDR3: CASSLGTSGSNEQFF. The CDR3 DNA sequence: TGTGCCAGCAGCTTAGGGACTAGCGGGTCGAATGAGCAGTTCTTC.

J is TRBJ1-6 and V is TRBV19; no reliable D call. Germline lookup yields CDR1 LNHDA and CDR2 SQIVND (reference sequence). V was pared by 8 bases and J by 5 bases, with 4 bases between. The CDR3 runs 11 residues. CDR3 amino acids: CASGHNSPLHF. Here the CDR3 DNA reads TGTGCCAGTGGGCATAATTCACCCCTCCACTTT. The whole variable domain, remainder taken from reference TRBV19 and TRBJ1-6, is DGGITQSPKYLFRKEGQNVTLSCEQNLNHDAMYWYRQDPGQGLRLIYYSQIVNDFQKGDIAEGYSVSREKKESFPLTVTSAQKNPTAFYLCASGHNSPLHFGNGTRLTVT.

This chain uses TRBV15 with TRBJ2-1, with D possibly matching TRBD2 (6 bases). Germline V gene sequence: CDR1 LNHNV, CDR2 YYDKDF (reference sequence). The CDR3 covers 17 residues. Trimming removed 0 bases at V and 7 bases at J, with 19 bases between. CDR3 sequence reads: CATSRDSGGISRNEQFF. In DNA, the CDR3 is TGTGCCACCAGCAGAGATTCTGGCGGGATTTCGCGTAATGAGCAGTTCTTC. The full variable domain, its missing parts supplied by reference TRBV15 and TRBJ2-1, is DAMVIQNPRYQVTQFGKPVTLSCSQTLNHNVMYWYQQKSSQAPKLLFHYYDKDFNNEADTPDNFQSRRPNTSFCFLDIRSPGLGDTAMYLCATSRDSGGISRNEQFFGPGTRLTVL.

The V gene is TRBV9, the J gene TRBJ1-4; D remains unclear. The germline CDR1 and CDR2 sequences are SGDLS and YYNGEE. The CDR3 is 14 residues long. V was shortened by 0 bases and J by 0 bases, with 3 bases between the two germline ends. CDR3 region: CASSVDATNEKLFF. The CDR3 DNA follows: TGTGCCAGCAGCGTAGATGCAACTAATGAAAAACTGTTTTTT.

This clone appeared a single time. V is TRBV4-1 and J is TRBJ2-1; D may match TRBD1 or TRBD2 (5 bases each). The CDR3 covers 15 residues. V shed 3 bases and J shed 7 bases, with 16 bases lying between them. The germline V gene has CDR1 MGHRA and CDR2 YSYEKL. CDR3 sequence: CASSQTRDLGNEQFF. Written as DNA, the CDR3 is TGCGCCAGCAGCCAGACCCGGGACCTTGGGAATGAGCAGTTCTTC.

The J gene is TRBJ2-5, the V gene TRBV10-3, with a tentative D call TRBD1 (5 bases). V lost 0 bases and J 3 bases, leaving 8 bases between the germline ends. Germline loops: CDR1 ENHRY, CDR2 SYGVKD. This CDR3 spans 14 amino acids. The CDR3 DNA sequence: TGTGCCATCAGTGAGTCGGAAGGGGAAGAGACCCAGTACTTC. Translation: CAISESEGEETQYF.

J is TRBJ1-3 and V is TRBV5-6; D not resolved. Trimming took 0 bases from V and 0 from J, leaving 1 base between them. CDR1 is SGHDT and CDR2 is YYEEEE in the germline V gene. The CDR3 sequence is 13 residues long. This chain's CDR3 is CASSLASGNTIYF. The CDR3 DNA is TGTGCCAGCAGCTTGGCCTCTGGAAACACCATATATTTT.